The 11 T cell receptor beta chains below come from one sample, sequenced in a study of T cells in Graves' hyperthyroidism and ophthalmopathy. Researchers took RNA transcripts and amplified the TCR beta CDR3 regions from them. During a first-round RT-PCR of the TCR CDR3, the HTBI primer set was used. TCRdb processed the multiplex PCR reads anew with MiXCR; each CDR3 protein has one entry. The data hold a few hundred thousand distinct CDR3 sequences, with approximately 13% observed a single time. The specimen was blood. The receptors originated from a man aged 25 to 45 with Graves' hyperthyroidism that later progressed to Graves' ophthalmopathy.

At least ten counts were recorded for this clonotype. V and J are TRBV28 and TRBJ1-6; unclear D gene. This CDR3 is built from 14 residues. Germline V gives CDR1 MDHEN, CDR2 SYDVKM. Trimming took off 2 bases at V and 7 bases at J, with 9 bases between the two ends. CDR3 amino acids: CASSLRQMNSPLHF. CDR3 sequence (DNA): TGTGCCAGCAGTTTAAGACAAATGAATTCACCCCTCCACTTT.

This clonotype was counted between two and nine times. The V call is TRBV19, the J call TRBJ1-1; maybe TRBD1 (6 bases). The V end lost 5 bases, the J end lost 3 bases, and 13 bases lay between the germline ends. This CDR3 is built from 14 residues. CDR1 and CDR2 (germline): LNHDA, SQIVND (reference sequence). CDR3 in amino acids: CASSSRGGYTEAFF. In nucleotides, the CDR3 is TGTGCCAGTAGTTCCAGGGGCGGGTACACTGAAGCTTTCTTT. Supplemented by reference TRBV19 and TRBJ1-1, the full variable domain reads DGGITQSPKYLFRKEGQNVTLSCEQNLNHDAMYWYRQDPGQGLRLIYYSQIVNDFQKGDIAEGYSVSREKKESFPLTVTSAQKNPTAFYLCASSSRGGYTEAFFGQGTRLTVV.

This clonotype was counted a few times. The gene calls are TRBV12-3 or TRBV12-4 and TRBJ2-6, with 8 bases lining up with TRBD1. CDR3 length: 19 amino acids. Losses at the gene ends were 8 bases for V and 0 bases for J; bases not matched to a gene: 15. The CDR3 protein is CASRPQGQGFISGANVLTF. In DNA, the CDR3 is TGTGCCAGCCGGCCCCAAGGACAGGGTTTTATCTCTGGGGCCAACGTCCTGACTTTC.

V is TRBV3-1 and J is TRBJ1-1; D is unclear. Trimming took 7 bases from V and 4 from J, leaving 16 bases between them. Germline V gene data show CDR1 as LGHDT and CDR2 as YNNKEL (reference sequence). The CDR3 is 14 residues long. The CDR3 region is CASTRNGMSTEAFF. The CDR3 DNA sequence: TGTGCCAGCACCCGAAACGGAATGAGCACTGAAGCTTTCTTT.

V and J are TRBV15 and TRBJ1-2, with unresolved D. Per germline, CDR1 LNHNV and CDR2 YYDKDF (reference sequence). Between the trimmed V and J ends, which lost 2 bases and 3 bases, there was a span of 4 bases. The CDR3 totals 12 residues. The CDR3 DNA is TGTGCCACCAGCAGATCCGACTATGGCTACACCTTC. Amino acid sequence: CATSRSDYGYTF.

About this clonotype itself: As the CDR3 is not closed by the conserved phenylalanine or tryptophan, this likely results from a read error. The rearrangement joins TRBV7-2 to TRBJ1-2, with D possibly TRBD1 on 5 matching bases. This CDR3 spans 12 amino acids. The germline V gene has CDR1 SGHTA and CDR2 FQGNSA. V lost 3 bases and J lost 4, with 6 bases in between. The CDR3 here is CASSFTGYGYTL. CDR3 DNA sequence: TGTGCCAGCAGCTTTACAGGCTATGGCTACACCTTG.

Only one count was recorded for this clonotype. The germline gene is not matched at one end of the junction; a read error may be the cause. The rearrangement links TRBV12-3 or TRBV12-4 to TRBJ2-3; the D call may be TRBD1 or TRBD2 (6 bases each). The CDR3 loop spans 13 amino acids. CDR3 residues: CTSRMEGVDTQYF. In nucleotides, the CDR3 is TGTACCAGCAGGATGGAGGGGGTAGATACGCAGTATTTT.

Ten or more counts support this clonotype. The chain carries TRBV2 and TRBJ1-2; no clear D. The CDR3 loop spans 14 amino acids. Between the trimmed V and J ends, which lost 1 base and 5 bases, there was a span of 11 bases. CDR1 SNHLY and CDR2 FYNNEI come from the germline V gene. CDR3 sequence: CASSEVVEGYGYTF. In nucleotides, the CDR3 is TGTGCCAGCAGTGAAGTCGTAGAAGGGTATGGCTACACCTTC.

This clonotype was detected a few times. The CDR3 sequence is CASSPGTGPLNEQFF. The CDR3 nucleotides are TGTGCCAGCAGCCCCGGGACAGGGCCTTTAAATGAGCAGTTCTTC. The chain combines TRBV12-3 or TRBV12-4 with TRBJ2-1; 9 bases map to TRBD1. The CDR3 sequence is 15 residues long. The V segment lost 6 bases and the J segment 7 bases; nucleotides outside the gene matches: 10.

This clonotype was counted many times. The chain employs TRBV11-2 and TRBJ2-1, with D uncertain. The CDR3 covers 15 residues. Trimming took 3 bases from V and 0 from J, leaving 9 bases between them. Germline values: CDR1 SGHAT, CDR2 FQNNGV. CDR3 in DNA: TGTGCCAGCAGCTTTTCGGCTAACTCCTACAATGAGCAGTTCTTC. The encoded protein is CASSFSANSYNEQFF.

This clonotype was counted a few times. CDR3: CASNLNNEQFF. The CDR3 DNA reads as TGTGCCAGCAACTTAAACAATGAGCAGTTCTTC. V gene TRBV5-4 combines with J gene TRBJ2-1; D is ambiguous. Germline CDR1 and CDR2: SGHNT and YYREEE (reference sequence). Trimming pared 6 bases from V and 5 bases from J, leaving 6 bases between. The CDR3 has 11 residues.